This T cell receptor beta chain was identified during a study of cytomegalovirus exposure and HLA in healthy donors. Study findings and constraints: As a later analysis showed, a missense DCLRE1C variant was linked to trimming of TCR beta V- and J-genes. Cytomegalovirus-associated TCR beta chains were listed, numbering 150 to 200. For presence/absence analyses, sequencing depth was assumed to be roughly uniform across donors.

Per the germline V gene, CDR1 is SGDLS and CDR2 is YYNGEE. This CDR3 has 15 residues. V was shortened by 0 bases and J by 4 bases, with 10 bases between the two germline ends. Amplification used 60 Vbeta primers and 13 Jbeta primers. Profiled with immunoSEQ multiplex PCR; TCRdb holds only in-frame clones, not every one. The profile covers more than 150,000 clones, with 82% appearing a single time and more than 1.5% taken by the ten largest. Note on this clone: Antigen specificity is unknown.

Sequenced: PBMCs. This clonotype was sampled from a man aged 40-50 years in good health and CMV-seronegative. The J gene is TRBJ2-2, the V gene TRBV9; TRBD2 is a possible D gene (5 bases). CDR3 loop: CASSVVDSLTGELFF. The CDR3 DNA reads TGTGCCAGCAGCGTAGTGGACTCCCTCACCGGGGAGCTGTTTTTT.